This T cell receptor beta chain emerged from a study of shared clonotypes between healthy human individuals. Study summary: The people who gave samples were two women and a few men aged 18 to 49. Notes on the study in general: Generation probabilities of non-shared clonotypes were lower (relative to those shared by all four donors).

Turning to this clone: Antigen specificity is unknown.

As defined, naive CD8 cells were CD45RO-negative and positively selected for CCR7, with terminally differentiated effector memory CD45RA+ cells excluded. There are 12 residues in the CDR3. Trimming cost V 8 bases and J 3 bases, with 11 bases left between them. Germline CDR1 and CDR2: LNHDA and SQIVND (reference sequence). The study ran the assay at deep level. Per sorted-subset replicate PCR, input was approximately 0.2 ug DNA, representing about 29,000 T cell genomes. Sequencing used immunoSEQ multiplex PCR; TCRdb keeps in-frame clones, though not all of them. The profile covers more than 500,000 clones, with approximately 96% appearing a single time and around 0.11% taken by the ten largest.

This chain joins TRBV19 and TRBJ2-7, with D possibly matching TRBD2 (6 bases). Sequencing input: naive CD8+ T cells sorted from blood. The sequence was obtained from a woman between 25 and 40 years old in good health. The CDR3 DNA reads TGTGCCAGTGGGACTGGGGTCTACGAGCAGTACTTC. It specifies CASGTGVYEQYF.